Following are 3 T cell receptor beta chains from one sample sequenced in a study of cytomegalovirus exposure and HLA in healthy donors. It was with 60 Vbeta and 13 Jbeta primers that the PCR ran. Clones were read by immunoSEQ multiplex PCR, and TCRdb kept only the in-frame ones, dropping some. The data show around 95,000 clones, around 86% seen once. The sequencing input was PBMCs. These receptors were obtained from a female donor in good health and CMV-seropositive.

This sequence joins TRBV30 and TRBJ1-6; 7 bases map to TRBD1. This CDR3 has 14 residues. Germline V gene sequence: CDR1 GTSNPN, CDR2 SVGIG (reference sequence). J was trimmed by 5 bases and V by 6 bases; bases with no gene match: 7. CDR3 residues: CACLSGTDNSPLHF. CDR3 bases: TGTGCCTGCTTATCCGGGACAGATAATTCACCCCTCCACTTT.

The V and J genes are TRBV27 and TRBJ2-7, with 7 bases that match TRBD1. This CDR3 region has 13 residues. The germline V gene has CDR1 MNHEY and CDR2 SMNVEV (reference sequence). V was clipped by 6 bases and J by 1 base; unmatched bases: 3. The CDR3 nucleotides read TGTGCCAGCAGCGGGACAGAATCCTACGAGCAGTACTTC. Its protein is CASSGTESYEQYF.

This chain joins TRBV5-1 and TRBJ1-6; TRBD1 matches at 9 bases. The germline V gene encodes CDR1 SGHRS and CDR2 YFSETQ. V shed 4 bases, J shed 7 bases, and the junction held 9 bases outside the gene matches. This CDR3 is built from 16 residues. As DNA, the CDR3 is TGCGCCAGCAGCCGAGCGCCGGGACAGGGAAATTCACCCCTCCACTTT. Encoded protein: CASSRAPGQGNSPLHF.